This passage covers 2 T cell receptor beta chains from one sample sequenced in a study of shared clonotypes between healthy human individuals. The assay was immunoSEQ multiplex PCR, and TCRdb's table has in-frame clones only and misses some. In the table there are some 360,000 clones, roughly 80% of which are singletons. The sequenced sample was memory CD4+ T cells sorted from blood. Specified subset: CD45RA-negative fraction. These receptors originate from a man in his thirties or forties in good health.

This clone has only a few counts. The CDR3 reads CASSSGEWTYEQYF. The DNA for the CDR3 is TGTGCCAGCAGTTCAGGGGAATGGACCTACGAGCAGTACTTC. J is TRBJ2-7 and V is TRBV28; maybe TRBD1 (6 bases). The CDR3 extends over 14 amino acids. Germline values: CDR1 MDHEN, CDR2 SYDVKM. V was shortened by 4 bases and J by 2 bases, with 12 bases between the two germline ends.

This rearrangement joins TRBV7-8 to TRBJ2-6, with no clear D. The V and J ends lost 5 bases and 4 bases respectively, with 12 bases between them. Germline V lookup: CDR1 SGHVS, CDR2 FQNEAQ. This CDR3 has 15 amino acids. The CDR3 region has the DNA TGTGCCAGCAGCCCAAGGGTAACCGGGGCCAACGTCCTGACTTTC. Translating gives CASSPRVTGANVLTF.